The 26 T cell receptor beta chains presented below share a single source sample, sequenced in a study of post-analysis software for immune sequencing data. These TCRs' antigens remain unknown. Study-wide results and caveats: There were a few TRBV segments more frequent in patients than controls, and TRBV5-6, TRBV5-1 and TRBV20-1 were among them.

Prepared TCR beta cDNA libraries contained unique molecular identifiers. From the PCR reads, TCRdb called clonotypes with MiXCR, one entry per CDR3 protein. Among 350,000 to 500,000 distinct CDR3 sequences listed, approximately 39% were seen once. The sample consisted of blood. The receptors come from a girl aged 2-10 years with multiple sclerosis.

V usage is TRBV7-6 and J usage is TRBJ2-7; a weak D match, TRBD2 (7 bases). V lost 0 bases and J 3 bases, leaving 18 bases between the germline ends. The germline gives CDR1 SGHVS, CDR2 FNYEAQ. CDR3 length: 17 amino acids. For the CDR3, the DNA is TGTGCCAGCAGCTTAGCGGGGGGGCAGGGAGGAGGCTACGAGCAGTACTTC. This sequence encodes CASSLAGGQGGGYEQYF.

The chain joins TRBV12-3 or TRBV12-4 to TRBJ1-5; 7 bases agree with TRBD1. The CDR3 is made up of 15 amino acids. J lost 2 bases, V lost 5 bases, and 6 bases had no gene match. This chain's CDR3 is CASSQYGQGNQPQHF. CDR3 bases: TGTGCCAGCAGTCAATATGGACAGGGCAATCAGCCCCAGCATTTT.

This clonotype has a single count. The genes are TRBV7-9 and TRBJ2-7; a weak D match, TRBD1 (5 bases). Germline loops: CDR1 SEHNR, CDR2 FQNEAQ (reference sequence). There are 14 residues in the CDR3. V lost 5 bases to trimming and J lost 4 bases, with 15 bases between them. CDR3: CASSNPGNWYEQYF. CDR3 DNA sequence: TGTGCCAGCAGCAACCCAGGGAATTGGTACGAGCAGTACTTC.

The rearrangement joins TRBV25-1 to TRBJ1-2; D perhaps matches TRBD1 (5 bases). The CDR3 loop spans 15 amino acids. The V gene's germline CDR1 is MGHDK and CDR2 SYGVNS. V was trimmed by 5 bases and J by 4 bases, leaving 17 bases between them. CDR3 loop: CASSPLLGDSYGYTF. Here the CDR3 DNA reads TGTGCCAGCAGTCCACTACTCGGGGACTCCTATGGCTACACCTTC.

This CDR3 is CASRVGRGNQETQYF. DNA of the CDR3: TGCGCCAGCAGGGTGGGGCGGGGAAACCAAGAGACCCAGTACTTC. The V call is TRBV4-1, the J call TRBJ2-5, with a weak D call TRBD2 (6 bases). The V gene lost 6 bases and the J gene lost 0 bases, with 14 bases spanning the gap. The CDR3 length is 15 residues. Germline V gene data show CDR1 as MGHRA and CDR2 as YSYEKL.

This clonotype was seen only once. The chain joins TRBV28 to TRBJ1-5, with D maybe TRBD1 (6 bases). Trimming left V 7 bases short and J 8 bases short, with 15 bases between. The CDR3 is 13 residues long. Germline CDR1 and CDR2: MDHEN and SYDVKM. The DNA for the CDR3 is TGTGCCAGCATTCAAGGGGGTAGCGAGCCCCAGCATTTT. This gives the protein CASIQGGSEPQHF.

The V and J genes are TRBV20-1 and TRBJ2-4; D uncertain. The J call may be mistaken, given a closer DNA end match to TRBJ2-7. Germline V gene sequence: CDR1 DFQATT, CDR2 SNEGSKA (reference sequence). CDR3 length: 16 amino acids. For the CDR3, the DNA is TGCAGTGCTAGAGATACTCAGAGTGGGCGGTGGCACGAGCAGTACTTC. This codes for CSARDTQSGRWHEQYF.

The chain combines TRBV4-1 with TRBJ2-1; D is possibly TRBD1 (6 bases). The CDR3 is 16 residues long. Trimming took off 4 bases at V and 4 bases at J, with 17 bases between the two ends. CDR1 and CDR2 from the germline V gene are MGHRA and YSYEKL. CDR3 amino acids: CASSPIGQSVYNEQFF. The CDR3 coding sequence is TGCGCCAGCAGCCCGATAGGACAGTCAGTGTACAATGAGCAGTTCTTC.

The rearrangement uses TRBV6-2 or TRBV6-3 and TRBJ2-7; perhaps TRBD2 as D (5 bases). V lost 5 bases, J lost 2 bases, and 16 bases lay in between. Germline V lookup: CDR1 MNHEY, CDR2 SVGEGT. This CDR3 region has 15 residues. The CDR3 DNA sequence: TGTGCCAGCAGTCCTAGTCGGACTTCGCCCTACGAGCAGTACTTC. Translated: CASSPSRTSPYEQYF.

This clonotype was recorded a few times. At one end the junction does not follow the germline gene, possibly because of a read error. The chain recombines TRBV6-6 with TRBJ1-1; TRBD1 agrees at 9 bases. Per germline, CDR1 MNHNY and CDR2 SVGAGI (reference sequence). This CDR3 comprises 16 residues. The CDR3, as DNA: TGTGTCAGCAGAGAGACTTCCGGGACAGGGAGAACTGAAGCTTTCTTT. It specifies CVSRETSGTGRTEAFF.

The chain recombines TRBV12-3 or TRBV12-4 with TRBJ1-2; 7 bases match TRBD1. This CDR3 spans 13 amino acids. With 11 bases clipped from V and 7 bases from J, the junction kept 13 bases outside the gene matches. The CDR3 loop reads CAAHRGNYGGYTF. CDR3 nucleotides: TGTGCCGCGCACAGGGGTAACTACGGTGGCTACACCTTC.

This clonotype was detected a few times. V gene TRBV7-2 combines with J gene TRBJ2-7; TRBD1 is a possible D gene (6 bases). The CDR3 has 16 amino acids. The V gene lost 1 base and the J gene lost 0 bases, with 13 bases spanning the gap. CDR1 is SGHTA, CDR2 FQGNSA, per germline. CDR3 protein: CASSLVGGRSSYEQYF. In DNA form, the CDR3 reads TGTGCCAGCAGCTTAGTAGGGGGACGGAGCTCCTACGAGCAGTACTTC.

This chain links TRBV9 with TRBJ2-7; D call uncertain. Trimming removed 0 bases at V and 1 base at J, with 8 bases between. CDR1 is SGDLS and CDR2 is YYNGEE in the germline V gene. This CDR3 has 14 amino acids. The CDR3 nucleotides are TGTGCCAGCAGCGTAGTCCCGGATTCCTACGAGCAGTACTTC. This sequence encodes CASSVVPDSYEQYF.

This clonotype was counted only a few times. The chain joins TRBV29-1 to TRBJ2-5; D gene ambiguous. The J call is uncertain, as TRBJ2-7 better fits the DNA end. The CDR3 is 11 residues long. Germline V gene data show CDR1 as SQVTM and CDR2 as ANQGSEA. The CDR3 nucleotides are TGCAGCGGGCTCTTGGGCCTCGAGCAGTACTTC. Translated: CSGLLGLEQYF.

This chain joins TRBV4-1 and TRBJ2-5; 8 bases fit TRBD2. Germline V CDR1 and CDR2: MGHRA, YSYEKL. CDR3 length: 17 residues. After removal of 4 bases from V and 11 bases from J, the junction contained 21 bases not matched to a gene. The CDR3 protein is CASSLGVSGGPLYEQYF. CDR3 nucleotides: TGCGCCAGCAGCCTTGGGGTCAGCGGGGGACCTCTTTATGAGCAGTACTTC.

The gene calls are TRBV7-2 and TRBJ2-7, with D hard to call. Trimming pared 1 base from V and 3 bases from J, leaving 13 bases between. This CDR3 has 15 residues. Germline CDR1 SGHTA, CDR2 FQGNSA. The CDR3 spells CASSLDKEYHYEQYF. The CDR3 region has the DNA TGTGCCAGCAGCTTAGACAAGGAATACCACTACGAGCAGTACTTC.

The chain recombines TRBV7-9 with TRBJ2-3; D remains ambiguous. Trimming took 4 bases from V and 4 from J, leaving 18 bases between them. The CDR3 covers 16 residues. Germline V gives CDR1 SEHNR, CDR2 FQNEAQ (reference sequence). CDR3 coding DNA: TGTGCCAGCAGCTCCGGCGGCTTTATAAGGGCAGATACGCAGTATTTT. This gives the protein CASSSGGFIRADTQYF.

This clonotype was picked up a small number of times. The rearrangement joins TRBV4-3 to TRBJ2-7; 10 bases are a match to TRBD2. The CDR3 totals 20 residues. Germline CDR1 LGHNA, CDR2 YSLEER. The trim removed 0 bases at V and 3 bases at J, leaving 17 bases unmatched. The CDR3 DNA follows: TGCGCCAGCAGCCAAGATCGGAAGACGATAGGACTAGCGGACGGCTACGAGCAGTACTTC. This encodes CASSQDRKTIGLADGYEQYF.

The gene calls are TRBV20-1 and TRBJ1-4, with D maybe TRBD1 (5 bases). This CDR3 has 12 amino acids. Trimming stripped 7 bases from V and 6 bases from J, with 12 bases between. CDR1 is DFQATT and CDR2 is SNEGSKA in the germline V gene (reference sequence). DNA of the CDR3: TGCAGTGGGGTGAGGGGAGATGAAAAACTGTTTTTT. It specifies CSGVRGDEKLFF.

This clonotype occurred a few times. The V gene is TRBV7-2, the J gene TRBJ1-1; possibly TRBD1 for D (5 bases). This CDR3 spans 11 amino acids. Trimming pared 6 bases from V and 8 bases from J, leaving 10 bases between. Germline assignment: CDR1 SGHTA and CDR2 FQGNSA. The CDR3 nucleotides read TGTGCCAGCAGGACGGGGCCAGAAGCTTTCTTT. This encodes CASRTGPEAFF.

This chain uses TRBV29-1 with TRBJ2-5; 9 bases fit TRBD1. Germline trimming cut 0 bases from V and 1 base from J; bases unmatched to any gene: 6. CDR1 SQVTM and CDR2 ANQGSEA come from the germline V gene. This CDR3 spans 16 amino acids. CDR3 protein: CSVEDLGTGLQETQYF. CDR3 in DNA: TGCAGCGTTGAAGATCTGGGGACAGGGCTCCAAGAGACCCAGTACTTC.

A few counts support this clonotype. The chain employs TRBV6-1 and TRBJ1-2; D gene unclear. Germline values: CDR1 MNHNS, CDR2 SASEGT. The CDR3 contains 12 residues. V lost 6 bases and J 5 bases, leaving 10 bases between the germline ends. CDR3 in DNA: TGTGCCAGCAGCAATAGCCTATATGGCTACACCTTC. Translation: CASSNSLYGYTF.

The J gene is TRBJ2-5, the V gene TRBV13; D possibly corresponds to TRBD1 (6 bases). The V end was cut by 3 bases, the J end by 5 bases, with 10 bases between. CDR1 is PRHDT and CDR2 is FYEKMQ in the germline V gene (reference sequence). The length of the CDR3 is 13 residues. The CDR3 DNA is TGTGCCAGCAGCTTCGGACAGAACGAGACCCAGTACTTC. Amino acids: CASSFGQNETQYF.

Comments on this clonotype: The limits of the CDR3 on the DNA are not certain, so only TCRdb's listed CDR3 is given. The chain recombines TRBV12-3 or TRBV12-4 with TRBJ2-6; the table gives TRBD1 as D, unverified against the DNA. The CDR3 region is 18 residues in length, termini included. CDR3 amino acids: CASSSSGHQSSGANVLTF.

This clonotype was detected a few times. The chain carries TRBV20-1 and TRBJ2-3; D is perhaps TRBD1 (6 bases). The CDR3 consists of 14 residues. In germline, CDR1 is DFQATT, CDR2 SNEGSKA (reference sequence). The V end was cut by 4 bases, the J end by 2 bases, with 13 bases between. CDR3 protein: CSATPGHPTDTQYF. Written as DNA, the CDR3 is TGCAGTGCTACTCCGGGACACCCCACAGATACGCAGTATTTT.

This clonotype was seen only a few times. V gene TRBV7-3 combines with J gene TRBJ2-3; TRBD2 matches at 10 bases. The CDR3 sequence is 14 residues long. CDR1 is SGHTA and CDR2 is FQGTGA in the germline V gene. The trim removed 5 bases at V and 6 bases at J, leaving 5 bases unmatched. The CDR3 loop reads CASSVAGGWDTQYF. For the CDR3, the DNA is TGTGCCAGCAGCGTAGCGGGGGGTTGGGATACGCAGTATTTT.